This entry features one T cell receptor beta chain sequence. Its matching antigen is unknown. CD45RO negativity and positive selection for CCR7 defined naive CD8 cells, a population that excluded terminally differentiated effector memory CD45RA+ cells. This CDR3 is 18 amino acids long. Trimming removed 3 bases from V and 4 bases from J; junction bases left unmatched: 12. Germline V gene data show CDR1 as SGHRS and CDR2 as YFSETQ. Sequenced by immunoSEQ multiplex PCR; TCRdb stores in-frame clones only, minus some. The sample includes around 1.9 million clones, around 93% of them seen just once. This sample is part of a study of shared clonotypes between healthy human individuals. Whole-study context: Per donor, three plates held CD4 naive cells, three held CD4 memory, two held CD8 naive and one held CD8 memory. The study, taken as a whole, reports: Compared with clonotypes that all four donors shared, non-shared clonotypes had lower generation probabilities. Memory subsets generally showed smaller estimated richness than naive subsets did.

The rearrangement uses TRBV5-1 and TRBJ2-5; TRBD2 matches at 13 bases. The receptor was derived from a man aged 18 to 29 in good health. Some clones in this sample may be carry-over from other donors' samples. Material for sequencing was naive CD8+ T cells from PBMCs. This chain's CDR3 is CASSSDERLAGGLETQYF. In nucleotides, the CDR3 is TGCGCCAGCAGCTCGGATGAAAGACTAGCGGGAGGTTTAGAGACCCAGTACTTC.